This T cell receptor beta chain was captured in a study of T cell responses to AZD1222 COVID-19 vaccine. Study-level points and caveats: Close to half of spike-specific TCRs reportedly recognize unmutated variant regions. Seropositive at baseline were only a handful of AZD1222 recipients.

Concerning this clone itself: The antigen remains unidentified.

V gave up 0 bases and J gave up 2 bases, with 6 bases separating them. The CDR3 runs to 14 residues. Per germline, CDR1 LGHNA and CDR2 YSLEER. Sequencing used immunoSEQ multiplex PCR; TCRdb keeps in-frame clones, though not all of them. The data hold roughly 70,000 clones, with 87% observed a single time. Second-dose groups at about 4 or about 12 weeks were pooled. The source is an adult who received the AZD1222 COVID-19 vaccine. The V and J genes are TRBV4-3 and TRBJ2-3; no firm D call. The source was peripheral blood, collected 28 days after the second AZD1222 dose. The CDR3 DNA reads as TGCGCCAGCAGCCAAGAAAAATACACAGATACGCAGTATTTT. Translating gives CASSQEKYTDTQYF.